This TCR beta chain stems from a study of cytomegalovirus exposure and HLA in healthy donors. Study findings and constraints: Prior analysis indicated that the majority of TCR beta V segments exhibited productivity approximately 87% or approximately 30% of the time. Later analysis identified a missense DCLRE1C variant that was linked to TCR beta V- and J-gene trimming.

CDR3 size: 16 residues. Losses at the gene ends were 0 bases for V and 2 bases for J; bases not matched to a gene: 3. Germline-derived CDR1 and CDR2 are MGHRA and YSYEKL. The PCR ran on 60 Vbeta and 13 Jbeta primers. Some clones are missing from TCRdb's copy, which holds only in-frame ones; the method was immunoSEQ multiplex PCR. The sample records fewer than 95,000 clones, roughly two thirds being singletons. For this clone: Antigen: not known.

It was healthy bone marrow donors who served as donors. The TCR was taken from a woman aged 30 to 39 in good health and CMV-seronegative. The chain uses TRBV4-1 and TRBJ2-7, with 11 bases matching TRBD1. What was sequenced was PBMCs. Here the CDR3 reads CASSQDRTGGTYEQYF. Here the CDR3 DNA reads TGCGCCAGCAGCCAAGATCGGACAGGGGGCACCTACGAGCAGTACTTC.